These 22 T cell receptor beta chains were sequenced from one sample in a study of T cell repertoires in cytomegalovirus infection. The antigens these receptors bind are not known. MiXCR, run by TCRdb on the reads, gives a single entry per CDR3 protein. Of about 310,000 distinct CDR3 sequences in the sample, around a quarter are singletons; the top ten hold less than 15%. The sequencing used cultured PBMCs, collected from culture after CMV antigen stimulation. These receptors were obtained from a human donor in good health (CMV status not recorded). Some clones in this sample may be carry-over from other donors' samples.

V and J are TRBV6-5 and TRBJ2-5; 15 bases align to TRBD2. This CDR3 spans 17 amino acids. Per germline, CDR1 MNHEY and CDR2 SVGAGI. V was pared by 2 bases and J by 5 bases, with 6 bases of the junction left unmatched. The CDR3: CASSYGGLAGGWETQYF. CDR3 DNA: TGTGCCAGCAGTTACGGGGGACTAGCGGGAGGCTGGGAGACCCAGTACTTC.

This clonotype was observed once. It may be a read error: a sequence one base away is much more abundant. The V gene is TRBV7-2, the J gene TRBJ1-1, with a weak D call TRBD1 (5 bases). Germline V gene data show CDR1 as SGHTA and CDR2 as FQGNSA. CDR3 length: 14 residues. CDR3: CASSTRQSNTDAFF. CDR3 sequence (DNA): TGTGCCAGCAGCACCAGACAGTCGAACACTGACGCTTTCTTT.

The rearrangement joins TRBV9 to TRBJ2-7, with D unclear. Trimming took 2 bases from V and 2 from J, leaving 8 bases between them. Germline V lookup: CDR1 SGDLS, CDR2 YYNGEE. The CDR3 contains 13 residues. This CDR3 is CASSVDATYEQYF. Written as DNA, the CDR3 is TGTGCCAGCAGCGTCGACGCGACCTACGAGCAGTACTTC.

This clonotype was recorded at least ten times. V gene TRBV6-2 or TRBV6-3 combines with J gene TRBJ2-1; D is perhaps TRBD1 or TRBD2 (5 bases each). V was cut by 7 bases and J by 1 base, with 14 bases left in between. CDR1 and CDR2 (germline): MNHEY, SVGEGT. This CDR3 has 15 residues. DNA of the CDR3: TGTGCCAGCACTCGAAGTGGGGGATCCTACAATGAGCAGTTCTTC. It specifies CASTRSGGSYNEQFF.

The chain carries TRBV12-3 or TRBV12-4 and TRBJ1-2; 10 bases match TRBD1. This CDR3 has 17 residues. The V segment lost 7 bases and the J segment 0 bases; nucleotides outside the gene matches: 11. CDR3 residues: CASTPGQGGRANYGYTF. CDR3 coding DNA: TGTGCCAGCACACCCGGACAGGGGGGAAGAGCTAACTATGGCTACACCTTC.

This clonotype was recorded a few times. V gene TRBV6-5 combines with J gene TRBJ1-1; TRBD1 matches 7 bases. The CDR3 has 15 residues. Germline V gene sequence: CDR1 MNHEY, CDR2 SVGAGI. V dropped 6 bases and J dropped 2; count of bases not matched to a gene: 9. As DNA, the CDR3 is TGTGCCAGCAGCACCCGGGACAGTCTTAACACTGAAGCTTTCTTT. It translates to CASSTRDSLNTEAFF.

The chain is built from TRBV11-1 and TRBJ2-3; no clear D gene. V lost 7 bases and J 6 bases, leaving 14 bases between the germline ends. The length of the CDR3 is 13 residues. Germline loops: CDR1 SGHAT, CDR2 FQDESV (reference sequence). CDR3 region: CASTSQVGDTQYF. The CDR3 region has the DNA TGTGCCAGCACCTCCCAAGTTGGGGATACGCAGTATTTT.

The genes are TRBV20-1 and TRBJ1-4; D is perhaps TRBD1 (5 bases). Trimming pared 6 bases from V and 5 bases from J, leaving 16 bases between. There are 14 residues in the CDR3. Germline lookup yields CDR1 DFQATT and CDR2 SNEGSKA (reference sequence). Written as DNA, the CDR3 is TGCAGTGCCTCGCCGGCGGGACTAAATGAAAAACTGTTTTTT. Its protein is CSASPAGLNEKLFF.

Ten or more counts support this clonotype. The chain links TRBV7-2 to TRBJ1-6; D possibly corresponds to TRBD1 (5 bases). The CDR3 runs to 16 residues. Trimming left V 2 bases short and J 6 bases short, with 14 bases between. Germline-derived CDR1 and CDR2 are SGHTA and FQGNSA. The CDR3 DNA sequence: TGTGCCAGCAGCTTATGGTCGACAGTAGCTAATTCACCCCTCCACTTT. Translation gives CASSLWSTVANSPLHF.

This clonotype was detected ten times or more. J is TRBJ2-6 and V is TRBV4-1, with D tentatively TRBD1 or TRBD2 (5 bases each). V was shortened by 6 bases and J by 0 bases, with 15 bases between the two germline ends. The CDR3 length is 17 residues. Germline CDR1 reads MGHRA; CDR2 reads YSYEKL. The CDR3: CASSRGSLSSGANVLTF. The CDR3 DNA is TGCGCCAGCAGTCGGGGCAGCCTCAGCTCTGGGGCCAACGTCCTGACTTTC.

V usage is TRBV6-2 or TRBV6-3 and J usage is TRBJ1-1; weak D call: TRBD1 (5 bases). Trimming stripped 9 bases from V and 5 bases from J, with 16 bases between. Germline V lookup: CDR1 MNHEY, CDR2 SVGEGT. The CDR3 length is 13 residues. In nucleotides, the CDR3 is TGTGCCAGTAACCCGGGGGTAGAGACTGAAGCTTTCTTT. The encoded protein is CASNPGVETEAFF.

This clonotype was counted a few times. This chain uses TRBV28 with TRBJ1-5, with D unclear. V was shortened by 3 bases and J by 5 bases, with 8 bases between the two germline ends. The CDR3 covers 13 residues. The V gene's germline CDR1 is MDHEN and CDR2 SYDVKM. In nucleotides, the CDR3 is TGTGCCAGCAGTTTTTTGACCTATCAGCCCCAGCATTTT. Translated: CASSFLTYQPQHF.

Written as DNA, the CDR3 is TGTGCCAGCAGGAAGCCGGGACGGGGGGTGGAATCACCCCTCCACTTT. It translates to CASRKPGRGVESPLHF. V gene TRBV28 combines with J gene TRBJ1-6, with D possibly TRBD1 on 5 matching bases. CDR1 is MDHEN and CDR2 is SYDVKM in the germline V gene. CDR3 length: 16 residues. V gave up 6 bases and J gave up 10 bases, with 22 bases separating them.

This clonotype has only a few counts. This chain joins TRBV4-2 and TRBJ2-3; 9 bases are a match to TRBD2. The CDR3 totals 16 residues. The germline V gene has CDR1 LGHNA and CDR2 YNFKEQ. The J segment lost 2 bases and the V segment lost 4 bases, leaving 7 bases of the junction unmatched. The CDR3 DNA reads TGTGCCAGCAGCCTCGGACTAGCGATAATCACAGATACGCAGTATTTT. Its translation is CASSLGLAIITDTQYF.

This clonotype occurred many times. The chain carries TRBV7-9 and TRBJ1-1; 10 bases are shared with TRBD1. Germline values: CDR1 SEHNR, CDR2 FQNEAQ (reference sequence). The CDR3 has 14 residues. V gave up 5 bases and J gave up 4 bases; unmatched junction bases: 4. The CDR3 nucleotides read TGTGCCAGCAGCGACAGGGGGCGGAGCACTGAAGCTTTCTTT. Translating it yields CASSDRGRSTEAFF. Looking up the rest from reference TRBV7-9 and TRBJ1-1 gives the full variable domain: DTGVSQNPRHKITKRGQNVTFRCDPISEHNRLYWYRQTLGQGPEFLTYFQNEAQLEKSRLLSDRFSAERPKGSFSTLEIQRTEQGDSAMYLCASSDRGRSTEAFFGQGTRLTVV.

Many counts were recorded for this clonotype. The V call is TRBV7-2, the J call TRBJ2-7; D remains ambiguous. The germline gives CDR1 SGHTA, CDR2 FQGNSA. V was shortened by 1 base and J by 5 bases, with 12 bases between the two germline ends. The CDR3 totals 14 residues. CDR3 nucleotides: TGTGCCAGCAGCTTAGATCCCGTGGTCCACGAGCAGTACGTC. It specifies CASSLDPVVHEQYV.

V usage is TRBV7-8 and J usage is TRBJ1-1; D ambiguous. Germline assignment: CDR1 SGHVS and CDR2 FQNEAQ. This CDR3 spans 15 amino acids. V was trimmed by 1 base and J by 0 bases, leaving 9 bases between them. The CDR3 nucleotides read TGTGCCAGCAGCTTAGAACGAGTCATGAACACTGAAGCTTTCTTT. Protein sequence: CASSLERVMNTEAFF.

This clonotype was counted between two and nine times. The chain joins TRBV29-1 to TRBJ1-1, with TRBD1 identical over 9 bases. The CDR3 spans 13 residues. Germline V gives CDR1 SQVTM, CDR2 ANQGSEA. The V segment lost 7 bases and the J segment 5 bases; nucleotides outside the gene matches: 8. The CDR3 here is CSGHRGRWTEAFF. CDR3 in DNA: TGCAGCGGACACAGGGGGCGGTGGACTGAAGCTTTCTTT.

This clonotype has a count of ten or more. Written as DNA, the CDR3 is TGTGCCAGCAGCTTAGAATCCGGCCGCCCGGATGGCTACACCTTC. Translation: CASSLESGRPDGYTF. V usage is TRBV7-2 and J usage is TRBJ1-2; D gene ambiguous. The germline CDR1 and CDR2 sequences are SGHTA and FQGNSA. CDR3 size: 15 residues. The ends were cut back, 1 base at V and 6 bases at J, with 15 bases in the middle. Drawing the rest from reference TRBV7-2 and TRBJ1-2, the complete variable domain is GAGVSQSPSNKVTEKGKDVELRCDPISGHTALYWYRQSLGQGLEFLIYFQGNSAPDKSGLPSDRFSAERTGGSVSTLTIQRTQQEDSAVYLCASSLESGRPDGYTFGSGTRLTVV.

Ten or more counts support this clonotype. The genes are TRBV7-2 and TRBJ2-7; the D gene is possibly TRBD2 (7 bases). Per germline, CDR1 SGHTA and CDR2 FQGNSA. V lost 4 bases and J lost 3, with 16 bases in between. This CDR3 comprises 15 residues. The CDR3 DNA reads as TGTGCCAGCAGCTCTCAAGGGGAGGGGGTCTACGAGCAGTACTTC. It is translated as CASSSQGEGVYEQYF. Full variable domain (outside the CDR3, taken from reference TRBV7-2 and TRBJ2-7): GAGVSQSPSNKVTEKGKDVELRCDPISGHTALYWYRQSLGQGLEFLIYFQGNSAPDKSGLPSDRFSAERTGGSVSTLTIQRTQQEDSAVYLCASSSQGEGVYEQYFGPGTRLTVT.

This clonotype was recorded at least ten times. The chain links TRBV19 to TRBJ2-1; the match to TRBD1 covers 7 bases. V trimming: 5 bases; J trimming: 6 bases; junction bases outside the gene matches: 4. The V gene's germline CDR1 is LNHDA and CDR2 SQIVND (reference sequence). This CDR3 comprises 13 residues. The CDR3 DNA follows: TGTGCCAGTAGTCCCCGGACAGGCAATGAGCAGTTCTTC. This encodes CASSPRTGNEQFF.

The chain has TRBV12-3 or TRBV12-4 and TRBJ1-5; D gene ambiguous. Trimming removed 7 bases from V and 3 bases from J, with 19 bases in between. The CDR3 extends over 16 amino acids. CDR3: CASTHRVGNHNQPQHF. The CDR3 DNA reads as TGTGCCAGCACCCACCGCGTGGGGAATCACAATCAGCCCCAGCATTTT.